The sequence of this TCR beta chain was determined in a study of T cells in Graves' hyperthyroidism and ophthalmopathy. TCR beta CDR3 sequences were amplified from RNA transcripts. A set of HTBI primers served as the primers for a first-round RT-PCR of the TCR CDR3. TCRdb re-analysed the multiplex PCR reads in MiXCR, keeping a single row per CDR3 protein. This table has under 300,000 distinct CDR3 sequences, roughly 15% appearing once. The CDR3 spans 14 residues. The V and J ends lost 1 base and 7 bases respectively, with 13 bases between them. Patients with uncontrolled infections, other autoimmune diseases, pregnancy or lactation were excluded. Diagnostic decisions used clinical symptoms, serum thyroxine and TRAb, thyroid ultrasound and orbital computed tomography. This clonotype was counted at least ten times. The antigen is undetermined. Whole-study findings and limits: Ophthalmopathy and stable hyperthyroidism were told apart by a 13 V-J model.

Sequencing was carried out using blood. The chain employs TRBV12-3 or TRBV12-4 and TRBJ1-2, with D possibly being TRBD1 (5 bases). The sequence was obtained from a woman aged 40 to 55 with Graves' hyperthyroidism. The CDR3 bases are TGTGCCAGCAGTTTAGGGACACCCCGTAGTGGCTACACCTTC. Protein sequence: CASSLGTPRSGYTF.